This is a list of T cell receptor beta chains from one sample in a study of T cell repertoires in cytomegalovirus infection. These receptors have no identified antigens. TCRdb called the reads again in MiXCR, with one record for every CDR3 protein. Of about 830,000 distinct CDR3 sequences in the sample, 32% were seen once. Source: cultured CD8+ T cells from PBMCs, taken from culture after CMV antigen stimulation. The source of these receptors is a human donor in good health (CMV status not recorded). Some clones in this sample may be carry-over from other donors' samples. CDR3s include the opening cysteine and the closing phenylalanine or tryptophan. The D gene is left open where the match is weak. Size is omitted from some rows. Given values are once, few, many or a class for expanded clones.

j_call	v_call	d_call	clone_size	cdr3_nt	cdr3_aa
TRBJ1-1	TRBV27	.	few	TGTGCCACCTTTGTTTGGGGTGAGAGACGGGAAGCTTTCTTT	CATFVWGERREAFF
TRBJ2-5	TRBV7-8	TRBD1	many	TGTGCCAGCAGCCCCTGGGACAGCCAAGAGACCCAGTACTTC	CASSPWDSQETQYF
TRBJ2-7	TRBV7-8	.	many	TGTGCCAGCAGCCCTTCAGGGGGACTCCACTACGAGCAGTACTTC	CASSPSGGLHYEQYF
TRBJ1-1	TRBV4-3	.	.	TGCGCCAGCAGCCAAGATCTGGGATCCGAAGCTTTCTTT	CASSQDLGSEAFF
TRBJ1-1	TRBV27	.	.	TGTGCCAGCAGTTGGGGACGTGGATCAGGGGACACTGAAGCTTTCTTT	CASSWGRGSGDTEAFF
TRBJ2-3	TRBV7-6	TRBD2	.	TGTGCCAGCAGCTTAGGGGGGGGTCCTGAGGAGTATTTT	CASSLGGGPEEYF
TRBJ2-5	TRBV27	.	few	TGTGCCAGCAGTTCAGATATTAACTACCAAGAGACCCAGTACTTC	CASSSDINYQETQYF
TRBJ1-1	TRBV7-6	TRBD1	.	TGTGCCAGCAGCCCCGGGATGGGACAGGGGGCGACTGAAGCTTTCTTT	CASSPGMGQGATEAFF
TRBJ2-7	TRBV7-2	TRBD2	many	TGTGCCAGCAGCTTAGATATTCCGGGACTAGCGGGGGGGAACGAGCAGTACTTC	CASSLDIPGLAGGNEQYF
TRBJ1-5	TRBV4-1	.	.	TGCGCCAGCAGCCAAACTCAGGTCGATCAGCCCCAGCATTTT	CASSQTQVDQPQHF
TRBJ1-5	TRBV27	TRBD1	many	TGTGCCAGCAGTTTAGGACAGGAATGGAGTCAGCCCCAGCATTTT	CASSLGQEWSQPQHF
TRBJ1-5	TRBV7-9	TRBD1	many	TGTGCCAGCAGCTTAGCAGGGGGCGCATATAGCAATCAGCCCCAGCATTTT	CASSLAGGAYSNQPQHF
TRBJ2-1	TRBV7-6	TRBD2	.	TGTGCCAGCAGCGTCACTAGCGGGGCCCCTACTTACAATGAGCAGTTCTTC	CASSVTSGAPTYNEQFF
TRBJ2-7	TRBV4-2	TRBD1	.	TGTGCCAGCATCCGTGAGGGGGACAGGGGGCCCCCCCGACCCTACGAGCAGTACTTC	CASIREGDRGPPRPYEQYF
TRBJ1-5	TRBV10-3	TRBD1	.	TGTGCCATCAGTGAAACGGGACAGAATCAGCCCCAGCATTTT	CAISETGQNQPQHF
TRBJ1-1	TRBV9	.	.	TGTGCCAGCAGCGTAGCCCCGGCAGGGAGGGTAGCCTCCGTCATGAACACTGAAGCTTTCTTT	CASSVAPAGRVASVMNTEAFF
TRBJ2-1	TRBV6-6	.	few	TGTGCCAGCAGTTACGGGCGGGGGCGCAATGAGCAGTTCTTC	CASSYGRGRNEQFF
TRBJ2-5	TRBV6-6	.	.	TGTGCCAGCAGTCATACAAGGGATTCCCGAGAGACCCAGTACTTC	CASSHTRDSRETQYF
TRBJ2-5	TRBV7-8	.	.	TGTGCCAGCAGCGCTAGGGGAGAGACCCAGTACTTC	CASSARGETQYF
TRBJ2-5	TRBV6-5	.	.	TGTGCCAGCAGTTACGGGGAGACGTTTCAAGAGACCCAGTACTTC	CASSYGETFQETQYF
TRBJ1-1	TRBV9	.	once	TGTGTCAGCAGCGTAGAGGACACTGAAGCTTTCTTT	CVSSVEDTEAFF
TRBJ1-1	TRBV4-1	.	.	TGCGCCAGCAGCCAAGGATCACAGCCCCGGGGGACTGAAGCTTTCTTT	CASSQGSQPRGTEAFF
TRBJ2-1	TRBV29-1	.	few	TGCAGCGTTGAAGAGGGCTATGAGCAGTTCTTC	CSVEEGYEQFF
TRBJ1-2	TRBV12-5	.	few	TGTGCTAGTGATTTGGGACAAACGAACTATGGCTACACCTTC	CASDLGQTNYGYTF
TRBJ2-2	TRBV20-1	.	few	TGCAGTGCTAGACCACGAAACACCGGGGAGCTGTTTTTT	CSARPRNTGELFF
TRBJ2-1	TRBV7-9	.	.	TGTGCCAGCAGCACGATCGACAGGATCTCCTACAATGAGCAGTTCTTC	CASSTIDRISYNEQFF
TRBJ2-1	TRBV7-8	.	many	TGTGCCAGCAGCTCCAGATTAGCCCCCGTTGAGCAGTTCTTC	CASSSRLAPVEQFF
TRBJ2-3	TRBV7-8	TRBD2	many	TGTGCCAGCAGCGCAACCAGCGGGGGGGCCGCAGATACGCAGTATTTT	CASSATSGGAADTQYF
TRBJ2-1	TRBV6-2/TRBV6-3	.	.	TGTACCAGCAGTTTAGAGGGCGGCGGTTTGTGGCAGTTCTTC	CTSSLEGGGLWQFF
TRBJ2-2	TRBV7-8	.	many	TGTGCCAGCAGCCCCGGGACAAATAACACCGGGGAGCTGTTTTTT	CASSPGTNNTGELFF
TRBJ2-5	TRBV7-9	TRBD1	few	TGTGCCAGCAGCTCCCCCATCCTTGGACAGGGAAGCGAGACCCAGTACTTC	CASSSPILGQGSETQYF
TRBJ2-3	TRBV10-3	TRBD2	.	TGTGCCATCAGTGGGCCCAGGCTAGCGGGGGTTCTGGACGCTAGCACAGATACGCAGTATTTT	CAISGPRLAGVLDASTDTQYF
TRBJ1-1	TRBV7-8	.	many	TGTGCCAGCAGTAAAACAGGGAAAAAGAATACTGAAGCTTTCTTT	CASSKTGKKNTEAFF
TRBJ1-5	TRBV2	.	.	TGTGCCAGCAGTGAATGGGGGACCAATCAGCCCCAGCATTTT	CASSEWGTNQPQHF
TRBJ2-7	TRBV6-2/TRBV6-3	.	few	TGTGCCAGCAGTTACTCCGAGACAGTCGACTACGAGCAGTACTTC	CASSYSETVDYEQYF
TRBJ2-1	TRBV6-5	TRBD2	.	TGTGCCAGCAGCCCCGGGACTAGCGGGGGGCCCTACAATGAGCAGTTCTTC	CASSPGTSGGPYNEQFF
TRBJ2-1	TRBV7-8	.	many	TGTGCCAGCAGCTATAGGGTATTTGGCAATGAGCAGTTCTTC	CASSYRVFGNEQFF
TRBJ2-7	TRBV11-2	.	.	TGTGCCAGCAGCTTAGTTCCAGGGTCGATTCCCTTTTACGAGCAGTACTTC	CASSLVPGSIPFYEQYF
TRBJ1-5	TRBV28	TRBD1	.	TGTGCCAGCAGACCAACCGGGACAGGGGCCGATCAGCCCCAGCATTTT	CASRPTGTGADQPQHF
TRBJ2-1	TRBV7-9	.	few	TGTGCCAGCAGCTTTGGCCAGGGAGGTTACGGTGAGCAGTTCTTC	CASSFGQGGYGEQFF
TRBJ1-2	TRBV12-3/TRBV12-4	.	many	TGTGCCAGCAGTTTAGGGGCAGTACATGGCTACACCTTC	CASSLGAVHGYTF
TRBJ2-2	TRBV5-1	.	few	TGCGCCAGCAGCCACGGCAGGGGTGGCACCGGGGAGCTGTTTTTT	CASSHGRGGTGELFF
TRBJ2-5	TRBV12-3/TRBV12-4	.	many	TGTGCCAGCCTTTCTAGCGACCAAGAGACCCAGTACTTC	CASLSSDQETQYF
TRBJ2-1	TRBV10-3	.	.	TGTGCCATCAACGCCCTCGGGCGAACCAATGAGCAGTTCTTC	CAINALGRTNEQFF
TRBJ2-3	TRBV27	.	few	TGTGCCAGCAGTTTCAGGTTTCGGGTTGGAGATACGCAGTATTTT	CASSFRFRVGDTQYF
TRBJ2-5	TRBV9	.	once	TGTGCCAGCAGCGTAGATGGATACCAAGAGACCCAGTACTTC	CASSVDGYQETQYF
TRBJ1-1	TRBV7-2	.	many	TGTGCCGTTGGGACATTATTAAACACTGAAGCTTTCTTT	CAVGTLLNTEAFF
TRBJ2-1	TRBV20-1	TRBD2	.	TGCAGTGCTGTCGGGGGGAATGAGCAGTTCTTC	CSAVGGNEQFF
TRBJ2-2	TRBV7-9	TRBD1	many	TGTGCCAGCAGCTCGGGGACAGGGGCAAACACCGGGGAGCTGTTTTTT	CASSSGTGANTGELFF
TRBJ2-3	TRBV5-6	TRBD2	once	TGTGCCTCGCGGGGGGTCACAGATACGCAGTATTTT	CASRGVTDTQYF
TRBJ2-1	TRBV7-9	.	.	TGTGCCAGCAGCCTAGGGGGGAGCCCCTACAATGAGCAGTTCTTC	CASSLGGSPYNEQFF
TRBJ1-1	TRBV6-5	.	few	TGTGCCAGCAGTTACTCCTCCCCTTCCATGGGCGCTACAGGCACTGAAGCTTTCTTT	CASSYSSPSMGATGTEAFF
TRBJ2-5	TRBV10-2	TRBD2	.	TGCGCCATCTCAGCGGGGGGGGAGGAAGAGACCCAGTACTTC	CAISAGGEEETQYF
TRBJ2-2	TRBV6-2/TRBV6-3	.	.	TGTGCCAGCAGTCCCCTGGGAAGCACTACCGGGGAGCTGTTTTTT	CASSPLGSTTGELFF
TRBJ1-3	TRBV2	.	once	TGTGCCAGCCATCCGGGAAACACCATATATTTT	CASHPGNTIYF
TRBJ2-1	TRBV7-6	.	.	TGTGCCAGCAGCTTAGCGAGCTATATCGGGTATGAGCAGTTCTTC	CASSLASYIGYEQFF